This TCR beta chain was recovered during a study of T cell responses to AZD1222 COVID-19 vaccine. Study-wide findings and caveats: The study sampled repertoires only after the peak T cell response. Females outnumbered males among donors, who were mostly white British; clonal diversity was possibly underestimated.

Only in-frame clones appear in the TCRdb table, and some are missing; sequencing was by immunoSEQ multiplex PCR. Counted here are about 150,000 clones, nearly 90% occurring once; the ten biggest clones make up roughly 5.2%. This clone was counted a few times. The antigen remains undetermined. The clonotype comes from an adult who received the MenACWY meningococcal vaccine as a control. Sequencing used peripheral blood, obtained 28 days after the second dose of the MenACWY control vaccine.

The CDR3 region has the DNA TGTGCCAGCAGTTTGCAGTATCAGCCCCAGCATTTT. Translation gives CASSLQYQPQHF. The chain joins TRBV6-2 or TRBV6-3 to TRBJ1-5, with D uncertain. Per the germline V gene, CDR1 is MNHEY and CDR2 is SVGEGT. The CDR3 loop spans 12 amino acids. Trimming pared 4 bases from V and 5 bases from J, leaving 6 bases between.